This TCR beta chain appears in the sequencing data of a study of Ad26.COV2.S vaccination and SARS-CoV-2 variants. Study observations and caveats: The TCR-based breadth and depth measures might underestimate overall T cell responses. Vaccine recipients had higher spike-specific TCR breadth than placebo recipients. The authors reported substantial breadth in spike-specific CD8+ and CD4+ T cell responses after vaccination.

Points on this clone: Its antigen remains unknown.

Clones were sequenced by immunoSEQ multiplex PCR, and TCRdb holds only the in-frame ones, with some missing. The sample shows around 350,000 clones, 92% of them seen only once. This receptor was identified in a human donor who had recovered from COVID-19. The specimen was peripheral blood, collected after recovery from COVID-19.

The CDR3 sequence is CSASTTAGGRHNEQFF. Here the CDR3 DNA reads TGCAGTGCTAGTACGACAGCGGGGGGGAGACACAATGAGCAGTTCTTC. This sequence joins TRBV20-1 and TRBJ2-1, with 10 bases lining up with TRBD2. Germline values: CDR1 DFQATT, CDR2 SNEGSKA (reference sequence). The CDR3 sequence is 16 residues long. V lost 3 bases, J lost 5 bases, and 10 bases stayed unmatched.